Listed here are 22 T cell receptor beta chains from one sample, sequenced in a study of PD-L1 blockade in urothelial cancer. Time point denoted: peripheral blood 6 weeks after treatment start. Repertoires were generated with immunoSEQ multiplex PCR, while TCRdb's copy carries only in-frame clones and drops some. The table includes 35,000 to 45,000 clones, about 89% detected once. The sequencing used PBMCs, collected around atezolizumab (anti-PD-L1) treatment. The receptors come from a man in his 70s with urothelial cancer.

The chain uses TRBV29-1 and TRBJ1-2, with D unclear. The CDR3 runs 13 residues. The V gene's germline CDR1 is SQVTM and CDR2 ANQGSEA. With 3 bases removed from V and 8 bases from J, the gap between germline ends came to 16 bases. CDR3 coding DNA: TGCAGCGTTGACCGGGTAGGTGGTAGAGGCTACACCTTC. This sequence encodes CSVDRVGGRGYTF.

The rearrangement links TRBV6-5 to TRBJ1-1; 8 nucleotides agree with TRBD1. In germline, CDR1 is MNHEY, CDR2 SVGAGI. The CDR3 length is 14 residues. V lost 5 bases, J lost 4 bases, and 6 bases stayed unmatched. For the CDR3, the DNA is TGTGCCAGCAGTAAGCAGGGGGCCGGCACTGAAGCTTTCTTT. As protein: CASSKQGAGTEAFF.

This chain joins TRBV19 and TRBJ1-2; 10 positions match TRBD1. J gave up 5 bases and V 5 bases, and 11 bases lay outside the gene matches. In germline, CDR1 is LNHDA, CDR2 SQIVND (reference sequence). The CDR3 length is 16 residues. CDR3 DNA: TGTGCCAGTAGTCCTCAGTACCCGGGACAGGGGTATGGCTACACCTTC. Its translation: CASSPQYPGQGYGYTF.

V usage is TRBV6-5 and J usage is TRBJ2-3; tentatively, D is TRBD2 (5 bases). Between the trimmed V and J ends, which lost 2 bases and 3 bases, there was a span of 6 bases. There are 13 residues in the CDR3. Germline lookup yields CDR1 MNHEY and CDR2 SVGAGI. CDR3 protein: CASSYPGTDTQYF. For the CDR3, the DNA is TGTGCCAGCAGTTACCCGGGGACAGATACGCAGTATTTT.

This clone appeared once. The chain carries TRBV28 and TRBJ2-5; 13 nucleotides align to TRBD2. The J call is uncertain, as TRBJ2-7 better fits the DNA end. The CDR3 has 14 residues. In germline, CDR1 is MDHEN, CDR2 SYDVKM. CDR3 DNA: TGTGCCACCCGGACTAGCGGGAGCTCCTACGAGCAGTACTTC. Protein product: CATRTSGSSYEQYF.

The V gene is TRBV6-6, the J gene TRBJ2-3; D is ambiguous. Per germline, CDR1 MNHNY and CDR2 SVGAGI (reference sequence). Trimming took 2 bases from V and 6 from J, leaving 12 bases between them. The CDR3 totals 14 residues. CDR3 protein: CASSYDTLTDTQYF. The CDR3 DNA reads TGTGCCAGCAGTTACGACACCCTCACCGATACGCAGTATTTT.

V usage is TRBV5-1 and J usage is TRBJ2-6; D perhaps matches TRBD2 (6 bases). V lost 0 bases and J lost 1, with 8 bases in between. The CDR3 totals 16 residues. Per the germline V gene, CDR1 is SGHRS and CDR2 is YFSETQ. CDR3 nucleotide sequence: TGCGCCAGCAGCTTGGACGCGGGGTCTGGGGCCAACGTCCTGACTTTC. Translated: CASSLDAGSGANVLTF.

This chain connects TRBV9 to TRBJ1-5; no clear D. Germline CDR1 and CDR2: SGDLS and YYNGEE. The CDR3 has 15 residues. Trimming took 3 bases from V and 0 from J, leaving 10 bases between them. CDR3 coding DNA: TGTGCCAGCAGCGCGACATCATATAGCAATCAGCCCCAGCATTTT. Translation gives CASSATSYSNQPQHF.

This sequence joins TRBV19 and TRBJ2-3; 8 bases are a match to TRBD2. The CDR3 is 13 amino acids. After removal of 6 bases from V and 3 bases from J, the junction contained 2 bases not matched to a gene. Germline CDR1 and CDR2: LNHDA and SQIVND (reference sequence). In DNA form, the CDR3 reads TGTGCCAGTAGGGCTAGCGGGACAGATACGCAGTATTTT. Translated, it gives CASRASGTDTQYF.

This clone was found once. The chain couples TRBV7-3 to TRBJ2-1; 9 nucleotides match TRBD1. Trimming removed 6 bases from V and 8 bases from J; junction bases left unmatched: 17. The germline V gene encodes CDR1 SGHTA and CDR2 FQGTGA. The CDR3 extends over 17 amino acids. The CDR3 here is CASSSTGPGQGRDEQFF. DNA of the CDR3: TGTGCCAGCAGTTCCACGGGCCCGGGACAGGGTAGGGATGAGCAGTTCTTC.

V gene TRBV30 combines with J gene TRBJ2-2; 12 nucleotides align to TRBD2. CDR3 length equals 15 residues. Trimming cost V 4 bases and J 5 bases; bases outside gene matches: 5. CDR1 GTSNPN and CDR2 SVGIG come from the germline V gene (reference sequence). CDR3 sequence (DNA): TGTGCCTGGAACCCTAGCGGGAGGGAAACCGGGGAGCTGTTTTTT. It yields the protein CAWNPSGRETGELFF.

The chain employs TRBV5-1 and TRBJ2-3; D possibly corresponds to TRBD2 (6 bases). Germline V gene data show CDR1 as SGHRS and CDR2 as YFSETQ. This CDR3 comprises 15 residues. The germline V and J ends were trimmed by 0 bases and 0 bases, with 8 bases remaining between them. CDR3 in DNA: TGCGCCAGCAGCTTGGAGAGCGGGAGCACAGATACGCAGTATTTT. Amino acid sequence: CASSLESGSTDTQYF. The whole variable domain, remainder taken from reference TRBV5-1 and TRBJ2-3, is KAGVTQTPRYLIKTRGQQVTLSCSPISGHRSVSWYQQTPGQGLQFLFEYFSETQRNKGNFPGRFSGRQFSNSRSEMNVSTLELGDSALYLCASSLESGSTDTQYFGPGTRLTVL.

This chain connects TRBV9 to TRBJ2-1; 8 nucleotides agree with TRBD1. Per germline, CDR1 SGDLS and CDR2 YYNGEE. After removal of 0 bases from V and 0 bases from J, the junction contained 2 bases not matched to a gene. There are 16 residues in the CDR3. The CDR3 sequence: CASSVGQGTSYNEQFF. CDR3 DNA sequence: TGTGCCAGCAGCGTAGGACAGGGGACCTCCTACAATGAGCAGTTCTTC.

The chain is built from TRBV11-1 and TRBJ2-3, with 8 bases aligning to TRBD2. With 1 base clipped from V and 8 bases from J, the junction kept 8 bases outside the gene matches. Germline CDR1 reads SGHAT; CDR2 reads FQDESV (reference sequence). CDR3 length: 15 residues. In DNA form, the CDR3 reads TGTGCCAGCAGCTTAGGGGGACTAGATACGGGTACGCAGTATTTT. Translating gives CASSLGGLDTGTQYF.

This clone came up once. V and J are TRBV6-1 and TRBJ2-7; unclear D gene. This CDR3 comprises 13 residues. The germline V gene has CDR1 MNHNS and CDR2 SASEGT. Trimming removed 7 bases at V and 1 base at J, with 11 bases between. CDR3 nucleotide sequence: TGTGCCAGCACCCAGACACGATCCTACGAGCAGTACTTC. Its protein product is CASTQTRSYEQYF.

The CDR3, as DNA: TGTGCCAGCAGTTTATCTGCGAACTATGGCTACACCTTC. Its protein product is CASSLSANYGYTF. The chain uses TRBV28 and TRBJ1-2; D gene unclear. The CDR3 is 13 residues long. From germline, CDR1 is MDHEN and CDR2 SYDVKM. V was trimmed by 1 base and J by 2 bases, leaving 5 bases between them.

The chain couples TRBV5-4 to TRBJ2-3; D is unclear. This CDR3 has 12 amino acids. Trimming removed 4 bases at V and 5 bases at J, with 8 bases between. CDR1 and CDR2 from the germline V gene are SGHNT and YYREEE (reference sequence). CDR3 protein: CASSPPGDTQYF. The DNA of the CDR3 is TGTGCCAGCAGCCCACCCGGAGATACGCAGTATTTT.

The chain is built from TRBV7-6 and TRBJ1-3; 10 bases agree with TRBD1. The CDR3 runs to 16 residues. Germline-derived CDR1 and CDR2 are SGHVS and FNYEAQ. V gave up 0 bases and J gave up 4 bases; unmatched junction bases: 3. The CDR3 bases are TGTGCCAGCAGCTTAGCGACAGGGGGCAGAGGAAACACCATATATTTT. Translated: CASSLATGGRGNTIYF.

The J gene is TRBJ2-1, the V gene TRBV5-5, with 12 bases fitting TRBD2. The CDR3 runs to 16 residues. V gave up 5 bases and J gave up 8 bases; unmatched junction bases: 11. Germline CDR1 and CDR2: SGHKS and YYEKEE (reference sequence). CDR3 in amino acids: CASSSGRTSGIDEQFF. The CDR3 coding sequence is TGTGCCAGCAGTTCTGGCCGGACTAGCGGGATCGATGAGCAGTTCTTC.

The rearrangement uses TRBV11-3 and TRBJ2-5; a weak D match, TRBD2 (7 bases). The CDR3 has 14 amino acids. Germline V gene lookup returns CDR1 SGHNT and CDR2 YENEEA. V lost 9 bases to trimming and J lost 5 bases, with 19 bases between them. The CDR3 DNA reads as TGTGCCAGGTTAGGGGGGGAGTGTCGCGAGACCCAGTACTTC. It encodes CARLGGECRETQYF.

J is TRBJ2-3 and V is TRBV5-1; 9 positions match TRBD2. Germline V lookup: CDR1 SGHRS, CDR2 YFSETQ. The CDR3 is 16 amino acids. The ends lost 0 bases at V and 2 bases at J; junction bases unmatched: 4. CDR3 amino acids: CASSLDAGGHTDTQYF. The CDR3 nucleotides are TGCGCCAGCAGCTTGGATGCGGGGGGGCACACAGATACGCAGTATTTT.

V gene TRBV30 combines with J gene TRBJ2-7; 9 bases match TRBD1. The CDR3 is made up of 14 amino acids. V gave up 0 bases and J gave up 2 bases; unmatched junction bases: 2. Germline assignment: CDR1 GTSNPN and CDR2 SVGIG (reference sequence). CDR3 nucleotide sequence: TGTGCCTGGAGTGTAGGACAGGGGCCCTACGAGCAGTACTTC. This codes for CAWSVGQGPYEQYF.